Listed below are T cell receptor beta chains from one sample, sequenced in a study of T cell changes during pregnancy in multiple sclerosis. Assay: immunoSEQ multiplex PCR; the TCRdb copy retains only in-frame clones and omits some. The data contain about 68,000 clones, less than 95% of them singletons. Sequencing was performed on peripheral blood, taken in the third trimester of pregnancy. The receptors shown here come from a female donor with multiple sclerosis, enrolled in a pregnancy study. The CDR3 runs from the conserved cysteine through the conserved F or W. D genes are given only for firm matches. The size of a clone is reported for some rows only, either as once, few or many, or as a class for expanded clones.

v_gene,d_gene,j_gene,abundance,CDR3aa,CDR3nt
TRBV28,TRBD2,TRBJ2-1,NA,CASSLGASGGNEQFF,TGTGCCAGCAGTTTAGGGGCTAGCGGCGGCAATGAGCAGTTCTTC
TRBV6-1,NA,TRBJ2-7,NA,CASSEAFPGVPPYEQYF,TGTGCCAGCAGTGAAGCTTTCCCGGGAGTACCCCCCTACGAGCAGTACTTC
TRBV5-4,NA,TRBJ2-5,NA,CASSFLETQYF,TGTGCCAGCAGCTTCTTAGAGACCCAGTACTTC
TRBV19,NA,TRBJ2-7,NA,CASSAARAPGDEQYF,TGTGCCAGTAGTGCAGCAAGGGCCCCGGGAGACGAGCAGTACTTC
TRBV4-1,NA,TRBJ2-3,once,CASSQGRDTQYF,TGCGCCAGCAGCCAAGGGAGAGATACGCAGTATTTT
TRBV5-4,NA,TRBJ1-1,few,CASSDYLGGKLNTEAFF,TGTGCCAGCAGCGACTATCTGGGGGGAAAACTGAACACTGAAGCTTTCTTT
TRBV4-1,NA,TRBJ1-4,NA,CASSLLGQLNEKLFF,TGCGCCAGCAGCCTCCTCGGACAGCTTAATGAAAAACTGTTTTTT
TRBV18,TRBD2,TRBJ2-5,NA,CASSRLAGEETQYF,TGTGCCAGCTCGCGTCTAGCGGGGGAAGAGACCCAGTACTTC
TRBV6-4,TRBD2,TRBJ2-3,NA,CASSAPPGGLLINTDTQYF,TGTGCCAGCAGTGCCCCCCCGGGGGGACTGTTGATTAACACAGATACGCAGTATTTT
TRBV19,NA,TRBJ1-5,NA,CASSYSNQPQHF,TGTGCCAGTAGTTATAGCAATCAGCCCCAGCATTTT
TRBV29-1,NA,TRBJ2-5,NA,CSVAGTDQETQYF,TGCAGCGTTGCAGGGACTGATCAAGAGACCCAGTACTTC